This is a list of T cell receptor beta chains from one sample in a study of blood T cell repertoires in COVID-19. Here immunoSEQ multiplex PCR was the method, and the copy in TCRdb shows in-frame clones only, minus some. The sample yields about 330,000 clones, over 75% seen once. The sequencing input was PBMCs or T cells enriched from blood (not recorded which). The source of these receptors is a woman in her twenties or thirties who had recovered from COVID-19. Both conserved end residues are part of each CDR3. A D gene is named only where the DNA matches it firmly. The listing skips clone size in some rows; elsewhere it reads once, few, many or a size class.

v_gene	d_gene	abundance	j_gene	CDR3aa	CDR3nt
TRBV5-5	-	once	TRBJ2-1	CASSSRPAGREQFF	TGTGCCAGCAGCTCTCGGCCGGCGGGGAGGGAGCAGTTCTTC
TRBV6-5	TRBD2	few	TRBJ2-1	CASSPPAGGYNEQFF	TGTGCCAGCAGCCCCCCTGCGGGGGGATACAATGAGCAGTTCTTC
TRBV4-1	-	-	TRBJ1-1	CASSQDLTGRGVEAFF	TGCGCCAGCAGCCAAGATCTTACCGGACGGGGGGTTGAAGCTTTCTTT
TRBV19	-	-	TRBJ2-7	CASSERGGEQYF	TGTGCCAGTAGTGAGCGTGGTGGCGAGCAGTACTTC
TRBV30	TRBD1	-	TRBJ1-2	CAWRGTGGSGYTF	TGTGCCTGGAGGGGGACAGGGGGCTCTGGCTACACCTTC
TRBV9	TRBD1	-	TRBJ1-2	CASSVGQANYGYTF	TGTGCCAGCAGCGTGGGACAGGCTAACTATGGCTACACCTTC
TRBV6-1	TRBD2	-	TRBJ2-3	CASSEVQAGTSGGGGDTQYF	TGTGCCAGCAGTGAAGTCCAGGCCGGGACTAGCGGGGGGGGTGGAGATACGCAGTATTTT
TRBV2	-	-	TRBJ2-7	CASKEGQRYEQYF	TGTGCCAGCAAAGAAGGACAGAGATACGAGCAGTACTTC
TRBV5-1	-	-	TRBJ2-5	CASRVGYQETQYF	TGCGCCAGCAGGGTGGGCTACCAAGAGACCCAGTACTTC
TRBV10-1	-	-	TRBJ2-1	CASSETRGEGNEQFF	TGCGCCAGCAGTGAGACTAGGGGGGAGGGCAATGAGCAGTTCTTC
TRBV28	TRBD1	-	TRBJ1-2	CASSSGQGRINYGYTF	TGTGCCAGCAGCTCGGGACAGGGGAGGATCAACTATGGCTACACCTTC
TRBV6-5	TRBD1	-	TRBJ2-7	CASSYTPTGVYEQYF	TGTGCCAGCAGTTATACTCCGACAGGGGTCTACGAGCAGTACTTC
TRBV7-9	TRBD1	-	TRBJ2-2	CASSPSRTGGTGELFF	TGTGCCAGCAGCCCCAGTAGGACAGGGGGCACCGGGGAGCTGTTTTTT
TRBV10-3	TRBD1	once	TRBJ1-2	CAISVGQGNGYTF	TGTGCCATCAGTGTTGGACAGGGGAATGGCTACACCTTC
TRBV15	-	once	TRBJ2-5	CATSRALAGETQYF	TGTGCCACCAGCAGAGCACTAGCCGGGGAGACCCAGTACTTC
TRBV28	-	-	TRBJ1-3	CASSPYRGYSGNTIYF	TGTGCCAGCAGTCCTTATCGGGGGTACTCTGGAAACACCATATATTTT
TRBV14	-	-	TRBJ1-1	CASSQDQIGHPNTEAFF	TGTGCCAGCAGCCAAGATCAGATAGGACATCCGAACACTGAAGCTTTCTTT
TRBV4-1	TRBD1	-	TRBJ1-2	CASSQADRVNYGYTF	TGCGCCAGCAGCCAAGCGGACAGGGTTAACTATGGCTACACCTTC
TRBV5-1	-	few	TRBJ1-1	CASSLSKGLPNTEAFF	TGCGCCAGCAGCTTAAGTAAGGGACTGCCGAACACTGAAGCTTTCTTT
TRBV27	TRBD2	few	TRBJ2-3	CASSLWTSGGTDTQYF	TGTGCCAGCAGTTTGTGGACTAGCGGGGGCACAGATACGCAGTATTTT
TRBV6-1	-	-	TRBJ1-6	CASSESQVAYNSPLHF	TGTGCCAGCAGTGAATCGCAGGTGGCCTATAATTCACCCCTCCACTTT
TRBV5-1	TRBD1	-	TRBJ2-6	CASSTRQGAHSGANVLTF	TGCGCCAGCAGCACCCGACAGGGGGCGCACTCTGGGGCCAACGTCCTGACTTTC
TRBV9	TRBD1	-	TRBJ2-3	CASTRGRDRGSDTQYF	TGTGCCAGCACCCGAGGTCGGGACAGGGGGTCAGATACGCAGTATTTT
TRBV6-5	-	-	TRBJ1-6	CASSYSQYYNSPLHF	TGTGCCAGCAGTTACTCGCAGTACTATAATTCACCCCTCCACTTT
TRBV24-1	TRBD2	-	TRBJ2-1	CATSTSGSYNEQFF	TGTGCCACCAGTACTAGCGGTTCCTACAATGAGCAGTTCTTC
TRBV5-1	-	-	TRBJ2-5	CASSFSGTQETQYF	TGCGCCAGCAGCTTCTCGGGGACTCAAGAGACCCAGTACTTC
TRBV2	TRBD1	-	TRBJ1-2	CASSPTGNYGYTF	TGTGCCAGCAGTCCGACAGGGAACTATGGCTACACCTTC
TRBV24-1	TRBD1	-	TRBJ1-5	CATSDLKGARLVSNQPQHF	TGTGCCACCAGTGATTTGAAGGGGGCGCGGCTGGTTAGCAATCAGCCCCAGCATTTT
TRBV11-3	TRBD2	-	TRBJ2-3	CASSLRTSGGSTDTQYF	TGTGCCAGCAGCTTACGGACTAGCGGGGGCTCCACAGATACGCAGTATTTT
TRBV29-1	-	few	TRBJ1-5	CSVARGSNQPQHF	TGCAGCGTTGCCCGAGGGAGCAATCAGCCCCAGCATTTT
TRBV11-1	TRBD1	few	TRBJ1-1	CASLTGGTEAFF	TGTGCCAGCCTTACAGGGGGCACTGAAGCTTTCTTT
TRBV3-1/TRBV3-2	-	-	TRBJ1-6	CASNQGESSPLHF	TGTGCCAGCAATCAGGGTGAATCTTCACCCCTCCACTTT
TRBV4-1	-	-	TRBJ1-6	CASSQDLGGGTLHF	TGCGCCAGCAGCCAAGATCTGGGAGGAGGAACCCTCCACTTT
TRBV28	TRBD1	-	TRBJ1-6	CASSLAGNRGQYNSPLHF	TGTGCCAGCAGTTTGGCTGGGAACAGGGGCCAATATAATTCACCCCTCCACTTT
TRBV30	TRBD1	-	TRBJ1-3	CAWSRTGVSGNTIYF	TGTGCCTGGAGTCGGACAGGGGTCTCGGGAAACACCATATATTTT
TRBV5-6	-	-	TRBJ1-6	CASSLVAESPLHF	TGTGCCAGCAGCTTGGTGGCAGAATCACCCCTCCACTTT
TRBV10-3	-	few	TRBJ1-5	CAISESNWGDQPQHF	TGTGCCATCAGTGAGTCGAATTGGGGCGATCAGCCCCAGCATTTT
TRBV19	-	-	TRBJ1-1	CASSIALGRGVNTEAFF	TGTGCCAGTAGTATAGCCCTGGGGCGGGGAGTGAACACTGAAGCTTTCTTT
TRBV7-9	-	-	TRBJ1-5	CASSQGGNQPQHF	TGTGCCAGCAGCCAAGGGGGCAATCAGCCCCAGCATTTT
TRBV4-3	TRBD2	-	TRBJ2-5	CASIWGAPSGDETQYF	TGCGCCAGCATTTGGGGGGCGCCTAGCGGGGACGAGACCCAGTACTTC
TRBV5-6	TRBD1	-	TRBJ2-1	CASTKTGGVYNEQFF	TGTGCCAGCACCAAGACAGGGGGCGTCTACAATGAGCAGTTCTTC
TRBV5-5	-	-	TRBJ1-6	CASSLSVGPDNSPLHF	TGTGCCAGCAGCTTGTCAGTTGGTCCCGATAATTCACCCCTCCACTTT
TRBV19	TRBD1	few	TRBJ1-2	CASSMNAGQGNYGYTF	TGTGCCAGTAGTATGAACGCAGGACAGGGGAACTATGGCTACACCTTC
TRBV5-1	TRBD1	-	TRBJ1-6	CASSSIVRQGARNSPLHF	TGCGCCAGCAGCTCCATCGTACGACAGGGGGCTAGGAATTCACCCCTCCACTTT
TRBV10-2	-	-	TRBJ2-7	CASSEIGGPYEQYF	TGCGCCAGCAGTGAGATCGGAGGCCCCTACGAGCAGTACTTC
TRBV7-9	TRBD1	-	TRBJ1-1	CASSLLGGGFTEAFF	TGTGCCAGCAGCTTATTAGGGGGCGGCTTCACTGAAGCTTTCTTT
TRBV7-7	-	-	TRBJ2-2	CASSAARGIPTGELFF	TGTGCCAGCAGCGCAGCACGGGGGATACCCACCGGGGAGCTGTTTTTT
TRBV4-1	TRBD1	-	TRBJ1-1	CASSQEIQGKLNTEAFF	TGCGCCAGCAGCCAAGAAATACAGGGGAAATTGAACACTGAAGCTTTCTTT
TRBV18	TRBD1	-	TRBJ2-7	CASSPTGSSYEQYF	TGTGCCAGCTCCCCGACAGGGAGCTCCTACGAGCAGTACTTC
TRBV4-3	TRBD2	-	TRBJ2-2	CASSQEAGYPTGELFF	TGCGCCAGCAGCCAAGAAGCGGGGTACCCCACCGGGGAGCTGTTTTTT
TRBV7-9	-	-	TRBJ2-1	CASSLVVAGGNEQFF	TGTGCCAGCAGCTTAGTGGTTGCGGGTGGCAATGAGCAGTTCTTC
TRBV7-9	-	-	TRBJ1-3	CASSLAGAGNTIYF	TGTGCCAGCAGCTTAGCCGGGGCTGGAAACACCATATATTTT
TRBV2	TRBD1	-	TRBJ1-2	CASGKTGPGRGYTF	TGTGCCAGCGGTAAGACAGGGCCCGGTCGGGGCTACACCTTC
TRBV2	-	-	TRBJ1-4	CASSEFRGLGEKLFF	TGTGCCAGCAGTGAATTTCGGGGGTTGGGTGAAAAACTGTTTTTT